The 6 T cell receptor beta chains below all came from one sample that was sequenced in a study of OX40 agonist ivuxolimab in advanced cancers. Assay used: immunoSEQ multiplex PCR; TCRdb lists only in-frame clones, some missing. The top ten clones hold approximately 12% of a sample with 45,000 to 55,000 clones, around 94% of them seen once. The sample in question was CD4+ or CD8+ T cells sorted from blood, obtained in a trial of the OX40 agonist ivuxolimab. The receptors here all came from an adult with an advanced solid tumor such as melanoma, head and neck, liver or kidney cancer.

The rearrangement uses TRBV7-9 and TRBJ2-7; 9 bases are shared with TRBD1. The V gene's germline CDR1 is SEHNR and CDR2 FQNEAQ (reference sequence). V shed 1 base and J 4 bases; nucleotides not matched to a gene: 8. The CDR3 runs to 16 residues. Here the CDR3 DNA reads TGTGCCAGCAGCTTAGTGCCAATGGGACAGGGTTACGAGCAGTACTTC. Translation: CASSLVPMGQGYEQYF.

Only one count was recorded for this clone. This rearrangement joins TRBV5-1 to TRBJ2-3; 7 bases are a match to TRBD2. Per germline, CDR1 SGHRS and CDR2 YFSETQ. Germline trimming cut 3 bases from V and 1 base from J; bases unmatched to any gene: 8. There are 16 residues in the CDR3. CDR3 amino acids: CASSSTSAPGTDTQYF. As DNA, the CDR3 is TGCGCCAGCAGCTCCACTAGCGCCCCTGGCACAGATACGCAGTATTTT.

The chain couples TRBV4-3 to TRBJ2-1, with 10 bases identical to TRBD2. From germline, CDR1 is LGHNA and CDR2 YSLEER. This CDR3 is 17 amino acids long. V shed 1 base and J 7 bases; nucleotides not matched to a gene: 10. In DNA form, the CDR3 reads TGCGCCAGCAGCCAAGGGATAGCGGGAGGCCAGAGTAATGAGCAGTTCTTC. It yields the protein CASSQGIAGGQSNEQFF.

The V and J genes are TRBV6-6 and TRBJ2-3, with D unclear. The CDR3 runs to 12 residues. Germline V gene sequence: CDR1 MNHNY, CDR2 SVGAGI (reference sequence). V was pared by 2 bases and J by 2 bases, with 2 bases between. The CDR3 region is CASSYPTDTQYF. The CDR3 DNA reads as TGTGCCAGCAGTTACCCCACAGATACGCAGTATTTT.

V usage is TRBV6-6 and J usage is TRBJ2-7; 9 nucleotides agree with TRBD2. The CDR3 is 14 residues long. After removal of 5 bases from V and 7 bases from J, the junction contained 9 bases not matched to a gene. CDR1 and CDR2 (germline): MNHNY, SVGAGI (reference sequence). The CDR3 coding sequence is TGTGCCAGCAGTCCTCTAGCGGGACCTCGAGAGCAGTACTTC. Translation: CASSPLAGPREQYF.

This chain uses TRBV28 with TRBJ2-7; either TRBD1 or TRBD2 may fit D (5 bases each). The CDR3 loop spans 13 amino acids. Trimming pared 8 bases from V and 5 bases from J, leaving 16 bases between. Per germline, CDR1 MDHEN and CDR2 SYDVKM. CDR3: CASCPGLGNEQYF. The CDR3 region has the DNA TGTGCCAGCTGCCCGGGGCTGGGAAACGAGCAGTACTTC.